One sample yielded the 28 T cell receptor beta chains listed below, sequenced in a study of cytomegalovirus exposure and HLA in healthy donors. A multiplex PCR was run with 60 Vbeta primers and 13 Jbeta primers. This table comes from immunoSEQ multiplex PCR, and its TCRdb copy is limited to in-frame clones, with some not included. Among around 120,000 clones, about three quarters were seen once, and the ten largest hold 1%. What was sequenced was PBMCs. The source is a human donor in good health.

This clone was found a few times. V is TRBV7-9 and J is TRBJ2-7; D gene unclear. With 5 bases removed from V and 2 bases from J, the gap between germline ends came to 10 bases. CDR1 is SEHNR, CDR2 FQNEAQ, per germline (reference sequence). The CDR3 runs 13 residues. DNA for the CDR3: TGTGCCAGCAGCCCTCCTCCCGCCTACGAGCAGTACTTC. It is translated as CASSPPPAYEQYF.

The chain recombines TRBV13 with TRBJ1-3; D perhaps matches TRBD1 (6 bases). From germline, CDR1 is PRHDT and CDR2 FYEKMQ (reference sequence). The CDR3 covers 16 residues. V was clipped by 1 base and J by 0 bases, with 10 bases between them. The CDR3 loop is CASSLAAGASGNTIYF. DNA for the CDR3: TGTGCCAGCAGCTTAGCGGCAGGGGCCTCTGGAAACACCATATATTTT.

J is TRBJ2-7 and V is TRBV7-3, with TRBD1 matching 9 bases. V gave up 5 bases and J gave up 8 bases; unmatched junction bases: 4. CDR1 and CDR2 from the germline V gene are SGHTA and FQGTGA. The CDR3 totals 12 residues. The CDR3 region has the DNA TGTGCCAGCAGCAGACAGGGGGGCAAGCAGTACTTC. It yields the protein CASSRQGGKQYF.

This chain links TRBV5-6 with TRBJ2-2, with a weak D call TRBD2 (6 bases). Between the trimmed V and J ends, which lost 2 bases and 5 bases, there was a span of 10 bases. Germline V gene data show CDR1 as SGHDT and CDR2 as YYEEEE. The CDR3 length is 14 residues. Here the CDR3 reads CASSFGGATGELFF. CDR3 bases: TGTGCCAGCAGCTTCGGCGGGGCAACCGGGGAGCTGTTTTTT.

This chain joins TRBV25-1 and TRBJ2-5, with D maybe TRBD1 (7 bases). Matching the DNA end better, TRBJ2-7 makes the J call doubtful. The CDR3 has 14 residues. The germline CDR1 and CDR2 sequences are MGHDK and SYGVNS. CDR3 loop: CASSEYQGGYEQYF. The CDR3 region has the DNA TGTGCCAGCAGTGAATACCAGGGGGGATACGAGCAGTACTTC.

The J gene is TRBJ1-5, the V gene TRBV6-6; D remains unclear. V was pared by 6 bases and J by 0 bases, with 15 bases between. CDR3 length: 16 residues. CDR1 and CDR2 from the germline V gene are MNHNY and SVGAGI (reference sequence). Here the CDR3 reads CASSVTRELSNQPQHF. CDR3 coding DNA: TGTGCCAGCAGCGTTACGAGGGAGCTTAGCAATCAGCCCCAGCATTTT.

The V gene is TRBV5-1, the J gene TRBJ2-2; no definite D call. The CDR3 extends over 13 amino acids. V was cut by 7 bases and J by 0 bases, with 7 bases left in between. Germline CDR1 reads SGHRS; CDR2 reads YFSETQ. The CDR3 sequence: CASGQTNTGELFF. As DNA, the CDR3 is TGCGCCAGCGGCCAGACGAACACCGGGGAGCTGTTTTTT.

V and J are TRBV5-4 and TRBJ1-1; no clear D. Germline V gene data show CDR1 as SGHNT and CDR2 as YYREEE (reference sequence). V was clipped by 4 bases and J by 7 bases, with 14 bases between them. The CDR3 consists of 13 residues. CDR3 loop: CASSPRAGNEAFF. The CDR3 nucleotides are TGTGCCAGCAGCCCAAGAGCGGGGAATGAAGCTTTCTTT.

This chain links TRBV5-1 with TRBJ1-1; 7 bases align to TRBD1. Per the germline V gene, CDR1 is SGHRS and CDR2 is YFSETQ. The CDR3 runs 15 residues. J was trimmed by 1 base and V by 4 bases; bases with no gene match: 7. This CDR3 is CASSLTGQWNTEAFF. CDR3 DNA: TGCGCCAGCAGCCTTACGGGACAGTGGAACACTGAAGCTTTCTTT.

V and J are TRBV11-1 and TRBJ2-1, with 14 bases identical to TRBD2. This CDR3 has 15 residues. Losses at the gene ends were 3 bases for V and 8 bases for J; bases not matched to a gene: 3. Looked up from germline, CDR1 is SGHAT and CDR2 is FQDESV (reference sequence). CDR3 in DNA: TGTGCCAGCAGCTTTGGGACTAGCGGGGGAGATGAGCAGTTCTTC. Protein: CASSFGTSGGDEQFF.

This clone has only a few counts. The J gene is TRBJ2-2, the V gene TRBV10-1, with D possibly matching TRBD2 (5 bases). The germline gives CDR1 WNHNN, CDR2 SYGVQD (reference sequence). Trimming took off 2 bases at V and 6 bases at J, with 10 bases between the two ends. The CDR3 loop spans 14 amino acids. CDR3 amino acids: CASSERTPPGELFF. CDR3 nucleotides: TGCGCCAGCAGTGAGCGGACTCCCCCCGGGGAGCTGTTTTTT.

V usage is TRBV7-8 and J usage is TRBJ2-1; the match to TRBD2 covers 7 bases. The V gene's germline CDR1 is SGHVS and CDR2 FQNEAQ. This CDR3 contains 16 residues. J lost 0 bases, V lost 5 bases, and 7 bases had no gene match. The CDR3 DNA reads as TGTGCCAGCAGCCGTCTCGGCGGGAGCTCCTACAATGAGCAGTTCTTC. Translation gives CASSRLGGSSYNEQFF.

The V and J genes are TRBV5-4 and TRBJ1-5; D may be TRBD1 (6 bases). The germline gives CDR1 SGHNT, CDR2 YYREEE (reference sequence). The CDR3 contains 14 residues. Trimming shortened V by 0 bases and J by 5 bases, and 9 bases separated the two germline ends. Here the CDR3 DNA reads TGTGCCAGCAGCTTGGCAGGGGTGGATCAGCCCCAGCATTTT. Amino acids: CASSLAGVDQPQHF.

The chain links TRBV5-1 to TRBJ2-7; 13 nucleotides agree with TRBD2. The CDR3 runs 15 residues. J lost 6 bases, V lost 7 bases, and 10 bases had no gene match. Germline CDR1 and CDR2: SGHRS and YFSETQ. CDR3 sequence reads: CASRLAGGPPGEQYF. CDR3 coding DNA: TGCGCCAGCCGACTAGCGGGGGGCCCACCCGGCGAGCAGTACTTC.

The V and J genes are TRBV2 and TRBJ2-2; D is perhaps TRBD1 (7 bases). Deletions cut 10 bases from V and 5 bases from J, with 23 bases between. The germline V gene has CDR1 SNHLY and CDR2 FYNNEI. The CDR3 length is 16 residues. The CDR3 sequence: CATLFFGQEGTGELFF. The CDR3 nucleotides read TGTGCCACCCTATTCTTTGGACAGGAGGGGACCGGGGAGCTGTTTTTT.

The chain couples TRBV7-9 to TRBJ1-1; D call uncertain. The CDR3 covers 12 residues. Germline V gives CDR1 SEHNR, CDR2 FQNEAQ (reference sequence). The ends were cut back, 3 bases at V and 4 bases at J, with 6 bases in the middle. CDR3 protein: CASSFSSTEAFF. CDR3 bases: TGTGCCAGCAGCTTTTCGAGCACTGAAGCTTTCTTT.

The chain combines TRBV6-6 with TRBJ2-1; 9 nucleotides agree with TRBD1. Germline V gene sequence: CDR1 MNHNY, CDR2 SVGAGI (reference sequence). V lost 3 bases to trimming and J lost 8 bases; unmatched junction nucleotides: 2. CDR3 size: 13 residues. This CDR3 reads CASSYTGGHEQFF. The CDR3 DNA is TGTGCCAGCAGTTATACAGGGGGCCATGAGCAGTTCTTC.

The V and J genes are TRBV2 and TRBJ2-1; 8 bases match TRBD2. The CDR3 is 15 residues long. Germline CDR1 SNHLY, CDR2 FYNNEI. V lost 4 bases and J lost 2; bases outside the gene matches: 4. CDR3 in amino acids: CASSVGRGAYNEQFF. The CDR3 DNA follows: TGTGCCAGCAGTGTGGGGCGGGGGGCCTACAATGAGCAGTTCTTC.

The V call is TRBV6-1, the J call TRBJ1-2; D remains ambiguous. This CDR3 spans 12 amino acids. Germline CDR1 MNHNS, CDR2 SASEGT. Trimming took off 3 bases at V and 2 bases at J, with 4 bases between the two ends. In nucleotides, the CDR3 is TGTGCCAGCAGTGATCTCAACTATGGCTACACCTTC. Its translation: CASSDLNYGYTF.

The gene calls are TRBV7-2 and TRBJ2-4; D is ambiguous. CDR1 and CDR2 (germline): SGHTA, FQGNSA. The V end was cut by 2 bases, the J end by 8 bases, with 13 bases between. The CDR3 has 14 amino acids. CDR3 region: CASSLTLVWHIQYF. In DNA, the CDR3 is TGTGCCAGCAGCTTAACTCTAGTGTGGCACATTCAGTACTTC.

The chain's CDR3 is CASSVAGGQETQYF. The CDR3 coding sequence is TGTGCCAGCAGCGTAGCGGGGGGGCAAGAGACCCAGTACTTC. This chain joins TRBV9 and TRBJ2-5, with 8 bases fitting TRBD2. Germline V gene data show CDR1 as SGDLS and CDR2 as YYNGEE. V was pared by 0 bases and J by 2 bases, with 0 bases of the junction left unmatched. This CDR3 comprises 14 residues.

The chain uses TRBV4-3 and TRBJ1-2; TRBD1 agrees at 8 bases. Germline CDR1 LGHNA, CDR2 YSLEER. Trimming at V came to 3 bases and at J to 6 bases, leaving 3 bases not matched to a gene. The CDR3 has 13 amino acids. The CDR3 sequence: CASSHRTGNGYTF. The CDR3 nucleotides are TGCGCCAGCAGCCATAGGACAGGGAATGGCTACACCTTC.

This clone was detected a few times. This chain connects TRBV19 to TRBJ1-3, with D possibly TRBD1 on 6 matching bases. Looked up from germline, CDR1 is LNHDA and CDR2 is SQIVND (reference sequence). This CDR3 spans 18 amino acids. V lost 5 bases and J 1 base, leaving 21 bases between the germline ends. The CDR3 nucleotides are TGTGCCAGTAGTCCCCTACGGACAGAGGGCAATTCTGGAAACACCATATATTTT. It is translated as CASSPLRTEGNSGNTIYF.

In nucleotides, the CDR3 is TGTGCCAGCAGCACCATACAGGGGTTGTATGGCTACACCTTC. Amino acids: CASSTIQGLYGYTF. The V call is TRBV7-4, the J call TRBJ1-2, with 7 positions matching TRBD1. Germline V lookup: CDR1 SGHVT, CDR2 SQSDAQ. J gave up 5 bases and V 5 bases, and 8 bases lay outside the gene matches. This CDR3 comprises 14 residues. Full variable domain (remainder filled in from reference TRBV7-4 and TRBJ1-2): GAGVSQSPRYKVAKRGRDVALRCDSISGHVTLYWYRQTLGQGSEVLTYSQSDAQRDKSGRPSGRFSAERPERSVSTLKIQRTEQGDSAVYLCASSTIQGLYGYTFGSGTRLTVV.

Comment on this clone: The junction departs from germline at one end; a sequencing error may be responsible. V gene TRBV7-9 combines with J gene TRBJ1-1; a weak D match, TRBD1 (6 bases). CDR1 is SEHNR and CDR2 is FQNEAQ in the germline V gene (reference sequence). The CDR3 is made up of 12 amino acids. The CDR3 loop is CSSSSTGTEAFF. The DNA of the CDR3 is TGTTCCAGCAGCTCGACAGGCACTGAAGCTTTCTTT.

The DNA of the CDR3 is TGTGCCAGTAAATCCCGAGAGGGTTTCGATGAGCAGTTCTTC. Amino acid sequence: CASKSREGFDEQFF. The V call is TRBV19, the J call TRBJ2-1; D perhaps matches TRBD2 (5 bases). CDR1 and CDR2 (germline): LNHDA, SQIVND (reference sequence). Trimming removed 7 bases from V and 8 bases from J, with 18 bases in between. The CDR3 spans 14 residues.

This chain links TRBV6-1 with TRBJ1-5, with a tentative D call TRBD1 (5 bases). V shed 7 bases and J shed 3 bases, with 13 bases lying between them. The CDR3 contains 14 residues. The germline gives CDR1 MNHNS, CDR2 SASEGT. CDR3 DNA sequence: TGTGCCAGCAATATGGTGACAGTCAATCAGCCCCAGCATTTT. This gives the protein CASNMVTVNQPQHF.

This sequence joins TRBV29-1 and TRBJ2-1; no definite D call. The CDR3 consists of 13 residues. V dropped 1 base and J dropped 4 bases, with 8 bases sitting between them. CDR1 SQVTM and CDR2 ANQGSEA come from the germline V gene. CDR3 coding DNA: TGCAGCGTTGAAGGCGCTACTTACAATGAGCAGTTCTTC. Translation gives CSVEGATYNEQFF.